The 21 T cell receptor beta chains below all came from one sample that was sequenced in a study of shared clonotypes between healthy human individuals. Sequenced by immunoSEQ multiplex PCR; TCRdb stores in-frame clones only, minus some. This table holds a few hundred thousand clones, 60% to 70% found once. Sequenced input: memory CD4+ T cells sorted from blood. Documented subset: CD45RA-negative fraction. The receptors were gathered from a man aged 25 to 40 in good health.

This clone was detected once. V usage is TRBV11-2 and J usage is TRBJ2-3; a weak D match, TRBD2 (5 bases). V lost 3 bases and J lost 6, with 7 bases in between. Per germline, CDR1 SGHAT and CDR2 FQNNGV. The CDR3 extends over 12 amino acids. DNA of the CDR3: TGTGCCAGCAGCTTTTCGGGGGATACGCAGTATTTT. Its translation is CASSFSGDTQYF.

The gene calls are TRBV15 and TRBJ2-6; TRBD1 aligns across 8 bases. Unmatched junction bases numbered 13, after V lost 8 bases and J lost 1 base. The germline gives CDR1 LNHNV, CDR2 YYDKDF (reference sequence). This CDR3 has 18 residues. The CDR3 region is CATGTGKGALSGANVLTF. The CDR3, as DNA: TGTGCCACCGGGACAGGAAAGGGGGCGCTTTCTGGGGCCAACGTCCTGACTTTC.

CDR3 amino acids: CASSYSGTSNEQFF. CDR3 coding DNA: TGTGCCAGCAGTTACTCCGGGACTTCGAATGAGCAGTTCTTC. The V gene is TRBV6-5, the J gene TRBJ2-1; a weak D match, TRBD2 (6 bases). Germline V gene lookup returns CDR1 MNHEY and CDR2 SVGAGI. V was shortened by 0 bases and J by 7 bases, with 10 bases between the two germline ends. The CDR3 is made up of 14 amino acids.

This chain connects TRBV28 to TRBJ1-1; D gene unclear. The ends were cut back, 1 base at V and 3 bases at J, with 6 bases in the middle. The CDR3 has 13 amino acids. The germline CDR1 and CDR2 sequences are MDHEN and SYDVKM. The CDR3 here is CASSLLADTEAFF. Written as DNA, the CDR3 is TGTGCCAGCAGTTTATTGGCGGACACTGAAGCTTTCTTT. Filled out from reference TRBV28 and TRBJ1-1, the complete variable domain reads DVKVTQSSRYLVKRTGEKVFLECVQDMDHENMFWYRQDPGLGLRLIYFSYDVKMKEKGDIPEGYSVSREKKERFSLILESASTNQTSMYLCASSLLADTEAFFGQGTRLTVV.

This clone was seen a single time. The CDR3 region has the DNA TGCGCCAGCAGTGAGTTATCGAGAACAGATACGCAGTATTTT. This encodes CASSELSRTDTQYF. The rearrangement links TRBV10-1 to TRBJ2-3; D gene uncertain. There are 14 residues in the CDR3. Per the germline V gene, CDR1 is WNHNN and CDR2 is SYGVQD (reference sequence). Trimming took 1 base from V and 3 from J, leaving 8 bases between them.

The V call is TRBV5-1, the J call TRBJ2-7; 7 positions match TRBD2. The CDR3 has 15 amino acids. J gave up 4 bases and V 3 bases, and 10 bases lay outside the gene matches. Germline CDR1 and CDR2: SGHRS and YFSETQ. CDR3 sequence: CASSSDPGLPYEQYF. The CDR3 nucleotides are TGCGCCAGCAGCTCGGACCCGGGACTACCGTACGAGCAGTACTTC. The full variable domain, with the rest looked up from reference TRBV5-1 and TRBJ2-7, is KAGVTQTPRYLIKTRGQQVTLSCSPISGHRSVSWYQQTPGQGLQFLFEYFSETQRNKGNFPGRFSGRQFSNSRSEMNVSTLELGDSALYLCASSSDPGLPYEQYFGPGTRLTVT.

V usage is TRBV18 and J usage is TRBJ1-4; unclear D gene. V was trimmed by 3 bases and J by 2 bases, leaving 10 bases between them. Per germline, CDR1 KGHSH and CDR2 LQKENI. The CDR3 consists of 15 residues. The chain's CDR3 is CASSPGIGTNEKLFF. CDR3 in DNA: TGTGCCAGCTCACCGGGGATCGGGACTAATGAAAAACTGTTTTTT.

The chain combines TRBV7-2 with TRBJ2-5, with 8 bases that match TRBD2. J was trimmed by 5 bases and V by 2 bases; bases with no gene match: 10. Germline CDR1 is SGHTA and CDR2 is FQGNSA. The CDR3 contains 16 residues. CDR3 loop: CASSLNSGGPEETQYF. DNA of the CDR3: TGTGCCAGCAGCTTAAACTCGGGAGGGCCGGAGGAGACCCAGTACTTC.

The chain combines TRBV7-2 with TRBJ2-1; D remains ambiguous. The CDR3 loop spans 13 amino acids. Germline CDR1 SGHTA, CDR2 FQGNSA. Between the trimmed V and J ends, which lost 0 bases and 8 bases, there was a span of 8 bases. The CDR3 protein is CASSLARIDEQFF. As DNA, the CDR3 is TGTGCCAGCAGCTTAGCGCGGATTGATGAGCAGTTCTTC. Supplemented by reference TRBV7-2 and TRBJ2-1, the full variable domain reads GAGVSQSPSNKVTEKGKDVELRCDPISGHTALYWYRQSLGQGLEFLIYFQGNSAPDKSGLPSDRFSAERTGGSVSTLTIQRTQQEDSAVYLCASSLARIDEQFFGPGTRLTVL.

The J gene is TRBJ1-1, the V gene TRBV5-1; D gene unclear. Deletions cut 0 bases from V and 1 base from J, with 10 bases between. Germline-derived CDR1 and CDR2 are SGHRS and YFSETQ. CDR3 length: 15 residues. The chain's CDR3 is CASSLVPGGNTEAFF. CDR3 nucleotides: TGCGCCAGCAGCTTGGTCCCGGGAGGGAACACTGAAGCTTTCTTT.

The CDR3 region has the DNA TGTGCCAGCAGCCCGGGACAGCCCGGCCTCTATGGCTACACCTTC. This codes for CASSPGQPGLYGYTF. V and J are TRBV7-6 and TRBJ1-2; 7 bases are a match to TRBD1. Germline V gene data show CDR1 as SGHVS and CDR2 as FNYEAQ. The CDR3 totals 15 residues. The trim removed 5 bases at V and 4 bases at J, leaving 10 bases unmatched.

The chain uses TRBV5-6 and TRBJ2-5, with a possible D match to TRBD2 (6 bases). This CDR3 comprises 16 residues. Germline CDR1 SGHDT, CDR2 YYEEEE. Trimming removed 1 base from V and 1 base from J, with 14 bases in between. The CDR3 here is CASSLYRDSSQETQYF. The CDR3 region has the DNA TGTGCCAGCAGCTTGTATAGGGACTCCAGCCAAGAGACCCAGTACTTC.

Note on this clone: One end of the junction fails to match germline, which may point to a read error. The rearrangement links TRBV6-6 to TRBJ1-5; 8 bases fit TRBD1. Germline V gives CDR1 MNHNY, CDR2 SVGAGI (reference sequence). This CDR3 has 16 amino acids. The DNA for the CDR3 is TGTGCCAGCAGCTCACCCCAGGGGGCGGGCAATCAGTCCCAGCATTTT. Protein sequence: CASSSPQGAGNQSQHF.

The chain links TRBV28 to TRBJ2-7; 10 nucleotides line up with TRBD2. Germline lookup yields CDR1 MDHEN and CDR2 SYDVKM. The ends lost 10 bases at V and 4 bases at J; junction bases unmatched: 19. The CDR3 loop spans 17 amino acids. The CDR3 DNA reads TGTGCCACCGTTGGCGTGACCCTTAGCGGGAGGTCGTACGAGCAGTACTTC. It specifies CATVGVTLSGRSYEQYF.

The chain combines TRBV7-9 with TRBJ1-4; D not resolved. V was clipped by 5 bases and J by 7 bases, with 8 bases between them. The length of the CDR3 is 12 residues. Germline V gives CDR1 SEHNR, CDR2 FQNEAQ (reference sequence). The DNA for the CDR3 is TGTGCCAGCAGCGTTAAGGGTGAAAAACTGTTTTTT. Protein: CASSVKGEKLFF.

This CDR3 reads CSAIQGDGYTF. The CDR3 DNA is TGCAGTGCTATCCAGGGGGATGGCTACACCTTC. This chain joins TRBV20-1 and TRBJ1-2; TRBD1 matches 7 bases. The CDR3 has 11 residues. V gave up 4 bases and J gave up 6 bases; unmatched junction bases: 2. Germline V gene data show CDR1 as DFQATT and CDR2 as SNEGSKA (reference sequence).

The rearrangement joins TRBV19 to TRBJ2-3; D is perhaps TRBD1 (5 bases). The CDR3 sequence is 15 residues long. Germline-derived CDR1 and CDR2 are LNHDA and SQIVND (reference sequence). V gave up 1 base and J gave up 4 bases, with 12 bases separating them. CDR3 sequence (DNA): TGTGCCAGTAGTATAGGGGGCGCCCTGTCAGATACGCAGTATTTT. Protein sequence: CASSIGGALSDTQYF.

There are many counts of this clone. A read error may account for a junction end that differs from germline. The chain links TRBV27 to TRBJ2-1, with 7 bases matching TRBD2. In germline, CDR1 is MNHEY, CDR2 SMNVEV (reference sequence). This CDR3 contains 12 residues. The CDR3 reads CASGRDYNGQFF. CDR3 nucleotides: TGTGCCAGCGGACGGGACTACAATGGGCAGTTCTTC.

This clone has only one observation. The CDR3 DNA is TGTGCCAGCAGCCATGACAGGGGGGCCTACGAGCAGTACTTC. This sequence encodes CASSHDRGAYEQYF. The rearrangement joins TRBV14 to TRBJ2-7, with TRBD1 matching over 9 bases. The CDR3 length is 14 residues. With 3 bases clipped from V and 2 bases from J, the junction kept 2 bases outside the gene matches. Germline V gene sequence: CDR1 SGHDN, CDR2 FVKESK. The full variable domain, completed using reference TRBV14 and TRBJ2-7, is EAGVTQFPSHSVIEKGQTVTLRCDPISGHDNLYWYRRVMGKEIKFLLHFVKESKQDESGMPNNRFLAERTGGTYSTLKVQPAELEDSGVYFCASSHDRGAYEQYFGPGTRLTVT.

This clone was seen more than once but under ten times. This chain links TRBV13 with TRBJ1-2; D might be TRBD1 (5 bases). There are 15 residues in the CDR3. V lost 5 bases to trimming and J lost 2 bases, with 15 bases between them. Germline V CDR1 and CDR2: PRHDT, FYEKMQ (reference sequence). The CDR3 region has the DNA TGTGCCAGCAGCCGCAGGAAAGGGGACAACTATGGCTACACCTTC. Amino acid sequence: CASSRRKGDNYGYTF.

This clone was detected ten times or more. This chain joins TRBV6-1 and TRBJ2-7; TRBD2 agrees at 9 bases. V was pared by 3 bases and J by 4 bases, with 10 bases of the junction left unmatched. This CDR3 region has 16 residues. The germline V gene has CDR1 MNHNS and CDR2 SASEGT. The CDR3 sequence: CASSELTSGLKYEQYF. CDR3 sequence (DNA): TGTGCCAGCAGTGAGTTGACTAGCGGATTAAAATACGAGCAGTACTTC.